Below, 3 T cell receptor beta chains from the same sample are listed, as sequenced in a study of CD8 T cells in ankylosing spondylitis. MiXCR was run by TCRdb on the 5' RACE reads, yielding one entry per CDR3 protein. The table records 750,000 to 850,000 distinct CDR3 sequences, roughly 12% of them present only once. Study results and caveats: What seemed typical of ankylosing spondylitis blood was a TCR beta motif built from eight highly homologous variants.

The antigens these receptors bind are not known. Sample: blood, either unsorted or a sorted T cell fraction (not recorded which). The receptors here all came from a male donor with ankylosing spondylitis.

The V call is TRBV7-9, the J call TRBJ2-1; 9 positions agree with TRBD1. Looked up from germline, CDR1 is SEHNR and CDR2 is FQNEAQ (reference sequence). The CDR3 is made up of 16 amino acids. Trimming took 5 bases from V and 4 from J; bases not matched to a gene: 9. CDR3 protein: CASSHTDRGTYNEQFF. In DNA form, the CDR3 reads TGTGCCAGCAGCCACACCGACAGGGGGACATACAATGAGCAGTTCTTC.

Many counts were recorded for this clonotype. CDR3 nucleotides: TGTGCCAGCTCACGGCAGGGTGAGACCACCGGGGAGCTGTTTTTT. This sequence encodes CASSRQGETTGELFF. This rearrangement joins TRBV7-9 to TRBJ2-2, with TRBD1 as a possible D gene (5 bases). CDR1 SEHNR and CDR2 FQNEAQ come from the germline V gene (reference sequence). The CDR3 runs to 15 residues. V was clipped by 8 bases and J by 4 bases, with 17 bases between them. Complete variable domain (other parts from reference TRBV7-9 and TRBJ2-2): DTGVSQNPRHKITKRGQNVTFRCDPISEHNRLYWYRQTLGQGPEFLTYFQNEAQLEKSRLLSDRFSAERPKGSFSTLEIQRTEQGDSAMYLCASSRQGETTGELFFGEGSRLTVL.

This sequence joins TRBV6-2 or TRBV6-3 and TRBJ2-1, with a weak D call TRBD1 (5 bases). This CDR3 contains 16 residues. The V and J ends lost 6 bases and 0 bases respectively, with 15 bases between them. Germline CDR1 reads MNHEY; CDR2 reads SVGEGT. DNA for the CDR3: TGTGCCAGCAGCATACCTAGAAGGGGCTCCTACAATGAGCAGTTCTTC. This encodes CASSIPRRGSYNEQFF.